This entry lists 12 T cell receptor beta chains sequenced from one sample in a study of blood T cell repertoires in COVID-19. The assay was immunoSEQ multiplex PCR, and TCRdb's table has in-frame clones only and misses some. The table lists a few hundred thousand clones, 92% of them singletons. The sequenced sample consisted of PBMCs or T cells enriched from blood (not recorded which). These receptors were obtained from a woman aged 30 to 39 who had recovered from COVID-19.

This sequence joins TRBV24-1 and TRBJ1-1; TRBD1 might be the D (5 bases). V lost 3 bases to trimming and J lost 0 bases, with 7 bases between them. Germline V gene lookup returns CDR1 KGHDR and CDR2 SFDVKD. The CDR3 is 14 residues long. The chain's CDR3 is CATSDGGLNTEAFF. Here the CDR3 DNA reads TGTGCCACCAGTGATGGGGGGTTGAACACTGAAGCTTTCTTT.

The chain joins TRBV5-1 to TRBJ2-1; 9 positions agree with TRBD1. The CDR3 totals 14 residues. V lost 4 bases and J lost 9; bases outside the gene matches: 8. Germline CDR1 SGHRS, CDR2 YFSETQ. For the CDR3, the DNA is TGCGCCAGCAGCAGGCGACAGGGGGGTGGTGAGCAGTTCTTC. It yields the protein CASSRRQGGGEQFF.

The J gene is TRBJ1-1, the V gene TRBV19; 8 bases fit TRBD1. After removal of 3 bases from V and 7 bases from J, the junction contained 10 bases not matched to a gene. Germline V CDR1 and CDR2: LNHDA, SQIVND (reference sequence). The CDR3 totals 15 residues. This CDR3 is CASSMARGPLGEAFF. In DNA, the CDR3 is TGTGCCAGTAGTATGGCCAGGGGGCCTCTGGGTGAAGCTTTCTTT.

In nucleotides, the CDR3 is TGTGCCAGCAGCCCGACAGGGGTTGGGGAGCTGTTTTTT. As protein: CASSPTGVGELFF. V and J are TRBV7-9 and TRBJ2-2; 8 bases map to TRBD1. This CDR3 spans 13 amino acids. The germline V gene encodes CDR1 SEHNR and CDR2 FQNEAQ (reference sequence). The V segment lost 5 bases and the J segment 8 bases; nucleotides outside the gene matches: 4.

The chain links TRBV15 to TRBJ2-3; maybe TRBD2 (5 bases). The V end was cut by 1 base, the J end by 9 bases, with 11 bases between. The germline V gene encodes CDR1 LNHNV and CDR2 YYDKDF (reference sequence). This CDR3 contains 13 residues. CDR3 protein: CATSRGASRTQYF. CDR3 DNA: TGTGCCACCAGCAGAGGGGCTAGCAGGACGCAGTATTTT. The variable domain in full, with the rest retrieved from reference TRBV15 and TRBJ2-3, is DAMVIQNPRYQVTQFGKPVTLSCSQTLNHNVMYWYQQKSSQAPKLLFHYYDKDFNNEADTPDNFQSRRPNTSFCFLDIRSPGLGDTAMYLCATSRGASRTQYFGPGTRLTVL.

The chain combines TRBV5-1 with TRBJ2-3, with 9 bases aligning to TRBD1. The junction had 4 bases not matched to a gene; V was cut back by 4 bases and J by 4 bases. CDR1 and CDR2 from the germline V gene are SGHRS and YFSETQ. The CDR3 length is 14 residues. The CDR3 DNA reads TGCGCCAGCAGCGTGGGACAGGGTCCAGATACGCAGTATTTT. Protein product: CASSVGQGPDTQYF. Filled out from reference TRBV5-1 and TRBJ2-3, the complete variable domain reads KAGVTQTPRYLIKTRGQQVTLSCSPISGHRSVSWYQQTPGQGLQFLFEYFSETQRNKGNFPGRFSGRQFSNSRSEMNVSTLELGDSALYLCASSVGQGPDTQYFGPGTRLTVL.

The chain recombines TRBV19 with TRBJ2-1, with 8 bases identical to TRBD2. The CDR3 extends over 14 amino acids. Germline assignment: CDR1 LNHDA and CDR2 SQIVND (reference sequence). V gave up 7 bases and J gave up 4 bases; unmatched junction bases: 6. CDR3 sequence: CASTSVAGYNEQFF. CDR3 DNA sequence: TGTGCCAGTACTTCAGTAGCGGGGTACAATGAGCAGTTCTTC.

V usage is TRBV29-1 and J usage is TRBJ1-1; weak D call: TRBD1 (5 bases). Per germline, CDR1 SQVTM and CDR2 ANQGSEA. Trimming took off 2 bases at V and 4 bases at J, with 17 bases between the two ends. The CDR3 is 15 residues long. The CDR3: CSVEYPHAQGTEAFF. DNA of the CDR3: TGCAGCGTTGAATACCCCCACGCGCAGGGCACTGAAGCTTTCTTT.

Only one count was recorded for this clone. The chain's CDR3 is CASSLPQQVPKDYTF. CDR3 sequence (DNA): TGTGCCAGCAGCTTACCCCAACAGGTTCCCAAGGACTACACCTTC. V gene TRBV5-5 combines with J gene TRBJ1-2, with D possibly being TRBD1 (5 bases). Trimming removed 2 bases at V and 10 bases at J, with 21 bases between. The CDR3 spans 15 residues. CDR1 is SGHKS and CDR2 is YYEKEE in the germline V gene (reference sequence).

The rearrangement joins TRBV5-1 to TRBJ2-3, with no clear D. V was clipped by 0 bases and J by 5 bases, with 4 bases between them. This CDR3 region has 12 residues. Germline values: CDR1 SGHRS, CDR2 YFSETQ. The CDR3 bases are TGCGCCAGCAGCTTGGCCCTAGATACGCAGTATTTT. It specifies CASSLALDTQYF.

The J gene is TRBJ1-2, the V gene TRBV5-1; 7 bases are shared with TRBD1. The CDR3 runs 14 residues. In germline, CDR1 is SGHRS, CDR2 YFSETQ. J lost 8 bases, V lost 4 bases, and 11 bases had no gene match. CDR3 amino acids: CASSPGQTMAGYTF. For the CDR3, the DNA is TGCGCCAGCAGCCCGGGACAGACAATGGCGGGCTACACCTTC.

V usage is TRBV28 and J usage is TRBJ1-1, with D possibly matching TRBD1 (5 bases). This CDR3 region has 14 residues. V lost 1 base, J lost 1 base, and 7 bases lay in between. Germline loops: CDR1 MDHEN, CDR2 SYDVKM. CDR3 nucleotides: TGTGCCAGCAGTTTATCCCAGGGGAACACTGAAGCTTTCTTT. Residues: CASSLSQGNTEAFF.